These 10 T cell receptor beta chains originate from one sample sequenced in a study of control samples from healthy donors and cancer patients. TCRdb's table, derived via immunoSEQ multiplex PCR, lists solely in-frame clones and lacks some. The table shows about 130,000 clones, with about 90% occurring only once. Input material: blood. Receptors originate from a woman between 45 and 60 years old in good health.

The genes are TRBV6-1 and TRBJ1-5; D call uncertain. From germline, CDR1 is MNHNS and CDR2 SASEGT. V was clipped by 2 bases and J by 4 bases, with 12 bases between them. This CDR3 spans 15 amino acids. CDR3 protein: CASSESWGRNQPQHF. The DNA for the CDR3 is TGTGCCAGCAGTGAATCATGGGGTAGGAATCAGCCCCAGCATTTT.

The rearrangement uses TRBV6-5 and TRBJ2-7; 7 nucleotides agree with TRBD1. Per germline, CDR1 MNHEY and CDR2 SVGAGI. The CDR3 loop spans 14 amino acids. V was pared by 5 bases and J by 2 bases, with 6 bases of the junction left unmatched. CDR3 in DNA: TGTGCCAGCAGTCGACAGAGGGGGCCCTACGAGCAGTACTTC. Its translation: CASSRQRGPYEQYF.

The genes are TRBV29-1 and TRBJ1-2; 7 bases align to TRBD1. V shed 3 bases and J 5 bases; nucleotides not matched to a gene: 3. The CDR3 sequence is 12 residues long. CDR1 and CDR2 from the germline V gene are SQVTM and ANQGSEA. The CDR3 reads CSVEGTEYGYTF. The CDR3 DNA sequence: TGCAGCGTTGAGGGGACAGAGTATGGCTACACCTTC.

The rearrangement links TRBV5-4 to TRBJ2-7; D is ambiguous. This CDR3 contains 13 residues. The germline V gene has CDR1 SGHNT and CDR2 YYREEE (reference sequence). The ends were cut back, 0 bases at V and 3 bases at J, with 7 bases in the middle. The CDR3 DNA reads TGTGCCAGCAGCTTGGAGCCTTACTACGAGCAGTACTTC. Protein: CASSLEPYYEQYF.

The V call is TRBV5-6, the J call TRBJ2-6; the D gene is possibly TRBD1 (5 bases). The CDR3 contains 17 residues. Germline V gene data show CDR1 as SGHDT and CDR2 as YYEEEE. Trimming shortened V by 2 bases and J by 0 bases, and 12 bases separated the two germline ends. CDR3 residues: CASSFGQGSSGANVLTF. CDR3 sequence (DNA): TGTGCCAGCAGCTTTGGGCAGGGCAGCTCTGGGGCCAACGTCCTGACTTTC.

The chain recombines TRBV19 with TRBJ1-4; 8 bases match TRBD1. The germline V gene encodes CDR1 LNHDA and CDR2 SQIVND (reference sequence). This CDR3 comprises 14 residues. V lost 5 bases, J lost 7 bases, and 6 bases stayed unmatched. The CDR3 here is CASSQTGGGEKLFF. CDR3 in DNA: TGTGCCAGTAGTCAAACAGGGGGAGGTGAAAAACTGTTTTTT.

V and J are TRBV5-1 and TRBJ2-3; TRBD2 aligns across 8 bases. In germline, CDR1 is SGHRS, CDR2 YFSETQ. With 2 bases clipped from V and 1 base from J, the junction kept 9 bases outside the gene matches. This CDR3 has 17 residues. The DNA of the CDR3 is TGCGCCAGCAGCTTTTATACACTAGCGGATCGCACAGATACGCAGTATTTT. Translated, it gives CASSFYTLADRTDTQYF.

The chain links TRBV2 to TRBJ1-1, with TRBD1 matching over 9 bases. CDR1 is SNHLY, CDR2 FYNNEI, per germline. V lost 0 bases and J lost 5; bases outside the gene matches: 7. CDR3 size: 16 residues. CDR3 amino acids: CASSEALTGGLTEAFF. CDR3 nucleotide sequence: TGTGCCAGCAGTGAAGCACTGACAGGGGGTCTAACTGAAGCTTTCTTT.

V and J are TRBV4-1 and TRBJ1-4, with D hard to call. The CDR3 consists of 14 residues. V lost 0 bases to trimming and J lost 5 bases, with 7 bases between them. Germline CDR1 reads MGHRA; CDR2 reads YSYEKL. CDR3 amino acids: CASSQDVGNEKLFF. As DNA, the CDR3 is TGCGCCAGCAGCCAAGATGTGGGAAATGAAAAACTGTTTTTT.

This clone was detected only a few times. The gene calls are TRBV11-2 and TRBJ2-3, with 13 positions matching TRBD2. Looked up from germline, CDR1 is SGHAT and CDR2 is FQNNGV. Trimming cost V 4 bases and J 3 bases; bases outside gene matches: 7. The CDR3 has 17 amino acids. The CDR3 protein is CASSSLAGGPPTDTQYF. In DNA form, the CDR3 reads TGTGCCAGCAGCTCACTAGCGGGAGGGCCTCCGACAGATACGCAGTATTTT.